This T cell receptor beta chain derives from a study of cytomegalovirus exposure and HLA in healthy donors. The study ran its PCR with 60 Vbeta and 13 Jbeta primers. Method: immunoSEQ multiplex PCR; TCRdb's copy keeps in-frame clones and lacks some. The sample includes roughly 100,000 clones, under 80% of them seen just once. General study points: There were reportedly fewer N-insertions in an Asian-associated ancestry cluster than the approximately 670-donor mean, in a later analysis. Only CMV serostatus was available as immune exposure information. Several of the most significant clusters were apparently associated with common viral pathogens in a later analysis.

There are 14 residues in the CDR3. Germline CDR1 is SGHNT and CDR2 is YENEEA. J lost 4 bases, V lost 5 bases, and 7 bases had no gene match. As regards this clone: The antigen is unknown.

The rearrangement joins TRBV11-3 to TRBJ2-5; 7 nucleotides align to TRBD1. The sequenced material came from PBMCs. This clonotype was sampled from a woman aged 18-30 years in good health and CMV-seropositive. The CDR3, as DNA: TGTGCCAGCAGCCGTAGAGGGGGCGGAGAGACCCAGTACTTC. Its translation is CASSRRGGGETQYF.